This T cell receptor (beta chain) was observed in a study of blood T cell repertoires in COVID-19. Study-level background: Samples representing acute and convalescent COVID-19 were sourced from the United States, Italy and Spain. Sources were T cells, B-cell-depleted T cells, or PBMCs; the material itself was cDNA or gDNA.

V lost 4 bases and J 6 bases, leaving 18 bases between the germline ends. The CDR3 has 15 residues. The germline CDR1 and CDR2 sequences are SGHTA and FQGNSA. Cohorts were determined from participant-reported clinical history. The method was immunoSEQ multiplex PCR; TCRdb's version includes in-frame clones alone and lacks a portion of them. The sample has some 400,000 clones; 91% are singletons. Sequencing was done on a sample of PBMCs or T cells enriched from blood (not recorded which). This receptor was identified in a woman in her forties who had been exposed to COVID-19. The genes are TRBV7-2 and TRBJ2-5, with a possible D match to TRBD2 (6 bases). The CDR3 DNA reads TGTGCCAGCAGCTCCCAGACTTCTCGGGGGAAGACCCAGTACTTC. It encodes CASSSQTSRGKTQYF.